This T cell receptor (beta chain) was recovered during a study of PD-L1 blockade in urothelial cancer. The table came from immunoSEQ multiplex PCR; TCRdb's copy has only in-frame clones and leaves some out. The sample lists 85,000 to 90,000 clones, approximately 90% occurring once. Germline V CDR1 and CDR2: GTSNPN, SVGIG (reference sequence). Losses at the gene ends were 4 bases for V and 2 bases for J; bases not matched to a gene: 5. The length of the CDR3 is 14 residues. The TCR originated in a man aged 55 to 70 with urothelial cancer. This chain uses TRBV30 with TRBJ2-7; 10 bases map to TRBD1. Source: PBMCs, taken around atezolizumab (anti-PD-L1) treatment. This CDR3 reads CAWTATGGAYEQYF. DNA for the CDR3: TGTGCCTGGACCGCGACAGGGGGCGCCTACGAGCAGTACTTC. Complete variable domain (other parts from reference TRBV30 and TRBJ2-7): SQTIHQWPATLVQPVGSPLSLECTVEGTSNPNLYWYRQAAGRGLQLLFYSVGIGQISSEVPQNLSASRPQDRQFILSSKKLLLSDSGFYLCAWTATGGAYEQYFGPGTRLTVT.